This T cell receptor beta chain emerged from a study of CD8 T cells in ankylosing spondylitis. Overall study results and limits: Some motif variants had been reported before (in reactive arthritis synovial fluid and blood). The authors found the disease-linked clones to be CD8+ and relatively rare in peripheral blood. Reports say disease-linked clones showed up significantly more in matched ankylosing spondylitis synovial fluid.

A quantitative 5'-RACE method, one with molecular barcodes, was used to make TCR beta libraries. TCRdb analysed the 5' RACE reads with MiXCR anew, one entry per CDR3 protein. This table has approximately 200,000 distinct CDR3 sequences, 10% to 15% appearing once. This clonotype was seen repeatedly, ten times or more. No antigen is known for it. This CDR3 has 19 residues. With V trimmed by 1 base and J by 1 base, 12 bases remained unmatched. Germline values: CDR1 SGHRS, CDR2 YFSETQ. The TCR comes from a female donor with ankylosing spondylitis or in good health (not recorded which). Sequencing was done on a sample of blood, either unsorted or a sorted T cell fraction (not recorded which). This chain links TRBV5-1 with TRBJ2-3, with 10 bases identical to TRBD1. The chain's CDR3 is CASSLYGDRGSSRTDTQYF. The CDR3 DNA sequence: TGCGCCAGCAGCTTGTATGGGGACAGGGGATCCTCCCGCACAGATACGCAGTATTTT.